The 30 T cell receptor beta chains in this list originate from one sample, sequenced in a study of blood T cells in healthy people across ages. Using a J-beta primer mix together with a sample-barcoded 5' primer, a second PCR was run for about 7 to 12 cycles. TCRdb reprocessed the 5' RACE reads with MiXCR, giving one entry per CDR3 protein. The repertoire holds around 780,000 distinct CDR3 sequences, with around three fifths as singletons. The specimen was blood. These receptors were taken from a man aged 35-49 years in good health.

This rearrangement joins TRBV25-1 to TRBJ2-7, with D possibly TRBD1 on 5 matching bases. The CDR3 runs to 13 residues. CDR1 and CDR2 (germline): MGHDK, SYGVNS. V lost 7 bases to trimming and J lost 3 bases, with 13 bases between them. The CDR3 region is CASKKGPNYEQYF. CDR3 nucleotides: TGTGCCAGCAAGAAGGGGCCCAACTACGAGCAGTACTTC.

The rearrangement joins TRBV20-1 to TRBJ1-5; TRBD1 aligns across 10 bases. Germline trimming cut 4 bases from V and 0 bases from J; bases unmatched to any gene: 9. The CDR3 loop spans 17 amino acids. The V gene's germline CDR1 is DFQATT and CDR2 SNEGSKA (reference sequence). The CDR3 DNA reads TGCAGTGCTATCGAGGGGACAGGGGTTTATAGCAATCAGCCCCAGCATTTT. Its translation is CSAIEGTGVYSNQPQHF.

This clonotype was counted between two and nine times. The chain is built from TRBV20-1 and TRBJ2-5; tentatively, D is TRBD1 (6 bases). The germline gives CDR1 DFQATT, CDR2 SNEGSKA (reference sequence). Trimming cost V 7 bases and J 1 base, with 16 bases left between them. The CDR3 runs to 14 residues. CDR3 region: CSVKGIGGQETQYF. The CDR3 DNA follows: TGCAGTGTGAAGGGGATAGGGGGCCAAGAGACCCAGTACTTC.

The chain couples TRBV9 to TRBJ2-2; D not resolved. V lost 0 bases and J lost 9, with 15 bases in between. CDR1 SGDLS and CDR2 YYNGEE come from the germline V gene. The CDR3 runs to 15 residues. The CDR3 loop reads CASSVDDRVRRELFF. CDR3 DNA: TGTGCCAGCAGCGTAGATGATCGGGTCCGCCGGGAGCTGTTTTTT.

This clonotype appeared a few times. CDR3 nucleotide sequence: TGTGCCACCGTCGACCTGGGATACGAGCAGTACTTC. Protein: CATVDLGYEQYF. V gene TRBV6-2 or TRBV6-3 combines with J gene TRBJ2-7; no clear D gene. This CDR3 is built from 12 residues. Germline CDR1 is MNHEY and CDR2 is SVGEGT. Trimming took 10 bases from V and 4 from J, leaving 14 bases between them.

CDR3 protein: CASSSTGTQETQFF. Written as DNA, the CDR3 is TGTGCCAGCAGCTCTACAGGGACCCAAGAGACCCAGTTCTTC. This chain connects TRBV5-6 to TRBJ2-5; D is perhaps TRBD1 (6 bases). The DNA matches TRBJ2-1 better at its end, which makes the J call doubtful. Germline V gene lookup returns CDR1 SGHDT and CDR2 YYEEEE. The CDR3 is 14 amino acids.

This clonotype was observed once. The J gene is TRBJ2-5, the V gene TRBV30; 14 bases agree with TRBD2. The V gene end was trimmed by 7 bases and the J gene end by 2 bases; junction bases not matched to a gene: 6. Germline V gene lookup returns CDR1 GTSNPN and CDR2 SVGIG (reference sequence). The CDR3 totals 15 residues. CDR3 residues: CAYGTSGGRQETQYF. The CDR3 bases are TGTGCCTACGGGACTAGCGGGGGACGACAAGAGACCCAGTACTTC.

This CDR3 reads CATWTGLRYNEQFF. For the CDR3, the DNA is TGTGCCACCTGGACAGGGTTGAGGTACAATGAGCAGTTCTTC. This rearrangement joins TRBV2 to TRBJ2-1; 8 positions match TRBD1. V was pared by 10 bases and J by 4 bases, with 9 bases of the junction left unmatched. The CDR3 runs to 14 residues. Germline V gene data show CDR1 as SNHLY and CDR2 as FYNNEI.

J is TRBJ1-2 and V is TRBV14, with D tentatively TRBD1 (5 bases). Deletions cut 0 bases from V and 4 bases from J, with 12 bases between. Germline-derived CDR1 and CDR2 are SGHDN and FVKESK. This CDR3 has 15 residues. The CDR3 DNA is TGTGCCAGCAGCCAAGATGGGGGAGCCACCTATGGCTACACCTTC. It yields the protein CASSQDGGATYGYTF.

This clonotype was counted many times. This chain connects TRBV18 to TRBJ2-5, with unresolved D. The germline CDR1 and CDR2 sequences are KGHSH and LQKENI. Between the trimmed V and J ends, which lost 8 bases and 5 bases, there was a span of 12 bases. This CDR3 comprises 12 residues. The CDR3 sequence: CASSPAGETQYF. In DNA form, the CDR3 reads TGTGCCAGCAGCCCAGCCGGGGAGACCCAGTACTTC.

This chain links TRBV10-2 with TRBJ2-5; D unresolved. The DNA matches TRBJ2-7 better at its end, which makes the J call doubtful. Germline lookup yields CDR1 WSHSY and CDR2 SAAADI. This CDR3 contains 13 residues. The DNA of the CDR3 is TGCGCCAGCAGTGAGTCAGCAGCCTACGAGCAGTACTTC. Translation gives CASSESAAYEQYF.

This clonotype was seen just once. At one end the junction does not follow the germline gene, possibly because of a read error. The genes are TRBV7-9 and TRBJ2-6; 7 bases line up with TRBD1. The CDR3 length is 19 residues. The germline V gene has CDR1 SEHNR and CDR2 FQNEAQ (reference sequence). In DNA, the CDR3 is TGTGCCAACAGCCCTAGTAGTGGGACAGTGCCTTCTGGGGCCAACGTCCTGACTTTC. The encoded protein is CANSPSSGTVPSGANVLTF.

This clonotype was seen more than once but under ten times. V usage is TRBV4-2 and J usage is TRBJ2-7; 10 nucleotides agree with TRBD2. Losses at the gene ends were 1 base for V and 4 bases for J; bases not matched to a gene: 13. Germline V CDR1 and CDR2: LGHNA, YNFKEQ. This CDR3 is 18 amino acids long. The CDR3 loop is CASSQAELAGSGSYEQYF. The CDR3 DNA reads TGTGCCAGCAGCCAAGCTGAACTAGCGGGATCCGGCTCGTACGAGCAGTACTTC.

V gene TRBV6-6 combines with J gene TRBJ2-3; D may be TRBD2 (6 bases). Germline CDR1 MNHNY, CDR2 SVGAGI (reference sequence). V was clipped by 2 bases and J by 0 bases, with 15 bases between them. The CDR3 is 17 residues long. The chain's CDR3 is CASSYISGGKSTDTQYF. The CDR3 DNA follows: TGTGCCAGCAGTTACATCTCAGGAGGGAAAAGCACAGATACGCAGTATTTT.

This chain uses TRBV4-3 with TRBJ2-3; 7 bases are shared with TRBD2. Losses at the gene ends were 8 bases for V and 2 bases for J; bases not matched to a gene: 7. Germline V lookup: CDR1 LGHNA, CDR2 YSLEER. The CDR3 has 14 residues. For the CDR3, the DNA is TGCGCCAGCTCTGGGGGAGGGCCCACAGATACGCAGTATTTT. Protein sequence: CASSGGGPTDTQYF.

J is TRBJ1-2 and V is TRBV12-3 or TRBV12-4; the D is unclear. The V end was cut by 3 bases, the J end by 3 bases, with 5 bases between. The CDR3 extends over 12 amino acids. CDR3 nucleotide sequence: TGTGCCAGCAGTTTCGACGACTATGGCTACACCTTC. Translating gives CASSFDDYGYTF.

The chain is built from TRBV9 and TRBJ2-5, with 8 bases lining up with TRBD1. The V gene's germline CDR1 is SGDLS and CDR2 YYNGEE. With V trimmed by 4 bases and J by 11 bases, 10 bases remained unmatched. This CDR3 contains 13 residues. CDR3 amino acids: CASSRGQVNEQYF. CDR3 sequence (DNA): TGTGCCAGCAGCAGGGGACAGGTCAATGAGCAGTACTTC.

In this sample, this clonotype turned up a few times. The CDR3 region is CASSLFRGGEQYF. The CDR3 bases are TGTGCCAGCAGTTTATTCCGCGGCGGGGAGCAGTACTTC. The chain is built from TRBV27 and TRBJ2-7; a weak D match, TRBD2 (5 bases). The CDR3 has 13 residues. In germline, CDR1 is MNHEY, CDR2 SMNVEV (reference sequence). Deletions cut 1 base from V and 7 bases from J, with 11 bases between.

The chain has TRBV9 and TRBJ2-5; TRBD1 aligns across 10 bases. Germline V lookup: CDR1 SGDLS, CDR2 YYNGEE. There are 14 residues in the CDR3. J was trimmed by 5 bases and V by 0 bases; bases with no gene match: 1. Here the CDR3 DNA reads TGTGCCAGCAGCGTAGGACAGGGGGCGGAGACCCAGTACTTC. Its translation is CASSVGQGAETQYF.

The V call is TRBV5-1, the J call TRBJ2-1; D perhaps matches TRBD2 (6 bases). The V gene lost 7 bases and the J gene lost 5 bases, with 19 bases spanning the gap. The CDR3 sequence is 15 residues long. Germline loops: CDR1 SGHRS, CDR2 YFSETQ. The CDR3 here is CASSQTNSGHNEQFF. DNA for the CDR3: TGCGCCAGCTCCCAGACTAATAGCGGACACAATGAGCAGTTCTTC. Supplemented by reference TRBV5-1 and TRBJ2-1, the full variable domain reads KAGVTQTPRYLIKTRGQQVTLSCSPISGHRSVSWYQQTPGQGLQFLFEYFSETQRNKGNFPGRFSGRQFSNSRSEMNVSTLELGDSALYLCASSQTNSGHNEQFFGPGTRLTVL.

The sample holds a few counts of this clonotype. The rearrangement uses TRBV5-5 and TRBJ1-2; a possible D gene is TRBD1 (5 bases). CDR3 length: 14 amino acids. Germline V gene lookup returns CDR1 SGHKS and CDR2 YYEKEE (reference sequence). Trimming pared 0 bases from V and 4 bases from J, leaving 10 bases between. CDR3 in DNA: TGTGCCAGCAGCTTGGAGGGGTATCCCTATGGCTACACCTTC. This sequence encodes CASSLEGYPYGYTF.

The chain links TRBV20-1 to TRBJ2-3; 11 bases match TRBD1. V shed 2 bases, J shed 4 bases, and the junction held 5 bases outside the gene matches. From germline, CDR1 is DFQATT and CDR2 SNEGSKA (reference sequence). The CDR3 consists of 15 residues. As DNA, the CDR3 is TGCAGTGCTAGACTACCGGGACAGGGGGCAGATACGCAGTATTTT. Amino acids: CSARLPGQGADTQYF.

The chain joins TRBV15 to TRBJ2-1; 11 nucleotides line up with TRBD2. CDR3 size: 18 residues. The germline gives CDR1 LNHNV, CDR2 YYDKDF (reference sequence). V shed 0 bases and J 7 bases; nucleotides not matched to a gene: 11. CDR3 protein: CATSRDRGGLAVNNEQFF. As DNA, the CDR3 is TGTGCCACCAGCAGAGATCGTGGGGGACTAGCGGTGAATAATGAGCAGTTCTTC.

In this sample, this clonotype turned up a few times. The chain has TRBV20-1 and TRBJ2-3, with 10 bases that match TRBD2. The V gene end was trimmed by 6 bases and the J gene end by 6 bases; junction bases not matched to a gene: 12. The CDR3 extends over 15 amino acids. From germline, CDR1 is DFQATT and CDR2 SNEGSKA (reference sequence). The DNA of the CDR3 is TGCAGTGCCACTAATCTAGCGGGAGACGGGGATACGCAGTATTTT. It yields the protein CSATNLAGDGDTQYF.

V usage is TRBV2 and J usage is TRBJ2-3; 10 positions match TRBD1. The CDR3 has 15 amino acids. Trimming removed 6 bases from V and 3 bases from J; junction bases left unmatched: 6. Looked up from germline, CDR1 is SNHLY and CDR2 is FYNNEI. CDR3 coding DNA: TGTGCCAGCAGCCGGGACAGGGGCGCGACAGATACGCAGTATTTT. It translates to CASSRDRGATDTQYF.

The rearrangement joins TRBV20-1 to TRBJ2-4; D possibly corresponds to TRBD1 (6 bases). Near its end, the DNA agrees better with TRBJ2-7, so the J call may be wrong. Germline CDR1 is DFQATT and CDR2 is SNEGSKA (reference sequence). The CDR3 has 14 amino acids. In DNA form, the CDR3 reads TGCAGTGCTAGGCCGGGACACGGAAAATACGAGCAGTACTTC. Amino acid sequence: CSARPGHGKYEQYF.

J is TRBJ2-1 and V is TRBV7-2, with D perhaps matching TRBD1 (7 bases). The CDR3 totals 14 residues. Germline assignment: CDR1 SGHTA and CDR2 FQGNSA. V was pared by 8 bases and J by 4 bases, with 15 bases between. The CDR3 DNA reads TGTGCCAGCTGGAGGGGACAGCAATACAATGAGCAGTTCTTC. As protein: CASWRGQQYNEQFF.

This sequence joins TRBV7-2 and TRBJ2-7, with D perhaps matching TRBD1 (5 bases). The V gene lost 1 base and the J gene lost 3 bases, with 16 bases spanning the gap. The CDR3 runs 16 residues. In germline, CDR1 is SGHTA, CDR2 FQGNSA. This CDR3 is CASSLVMGLRVYEQYF. In nucleotides, the CDR3 is TGTGCCAGCAGCTTAGTTATGGGGCTCAGGGTCTACGAGCAGTACTTC. Based on the CDR3 plus reference TRBV7-2 and TRBJ2-7, the full variable domain is GAGVSQSPSNKVTEKGKDVELRCDPISGHTALYWYRQSLGQGLEFLIYFQGNSAPDKSGLPSDRFSAERTGGSVSTLTIQRTQQEDSAVYLCASSLVMGLRVYEQYFGPGTRLTVT.

The gene calls are TRBV3-1 and TRBJ2-7; possibly TRBD2 for D (6 bases). V lost 0 bases and J lost 0, with 15 bases in between. This CDR3 contains 17 residues. Germline CDR1 reads LGHDT; CDR2 reads YNNKEL (reference sequence). The CDR3 DNA sequence: TGTGCCAGCAGCCAAGATTCGGCGGGAACGAGCTCCTACGAGCAGTACTTC. Its protein product is CASSQDSAGTSSYEQYF.

The chain has TRBV7-7 and TRBJ2-7; D is unclear. Germline CDR1 reads SSHAT; CDR2 reads FNYEAQ (reference sequence). The CDR3 runs to 14 residues. V was cut by 2 bases and J by 6 bases, with 14 bases left in between. CDR3 sequence (DNA): TGTGCCAGCAGCTTAAACGGTGAGAGGAGCGAGCAGTACTTC. It codes for CASSLNGERSEQYF.